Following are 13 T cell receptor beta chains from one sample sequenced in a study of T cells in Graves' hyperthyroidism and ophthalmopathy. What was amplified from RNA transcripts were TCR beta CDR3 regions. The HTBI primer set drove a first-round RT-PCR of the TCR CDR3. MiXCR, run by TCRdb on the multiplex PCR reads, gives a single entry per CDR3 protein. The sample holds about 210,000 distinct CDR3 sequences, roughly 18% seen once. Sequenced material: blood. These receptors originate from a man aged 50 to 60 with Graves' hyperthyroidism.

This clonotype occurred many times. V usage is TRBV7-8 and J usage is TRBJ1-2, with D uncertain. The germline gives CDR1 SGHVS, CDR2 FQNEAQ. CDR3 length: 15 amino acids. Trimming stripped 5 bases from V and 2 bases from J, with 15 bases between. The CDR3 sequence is CASSVLFGGNYGYTF. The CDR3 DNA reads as TGTGCCAGCAGCGTATTATTCGGAGGCAACTATGGCTACACCTTC.

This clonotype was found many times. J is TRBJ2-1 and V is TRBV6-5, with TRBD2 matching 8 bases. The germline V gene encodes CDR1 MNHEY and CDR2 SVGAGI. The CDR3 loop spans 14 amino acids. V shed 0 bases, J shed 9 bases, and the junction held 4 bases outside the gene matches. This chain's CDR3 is CASSYSAGGGEQFF. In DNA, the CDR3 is TGTGCCAGCAGTTACTCGGCGGGGGGCGGTGAGCAGTTCTTC.

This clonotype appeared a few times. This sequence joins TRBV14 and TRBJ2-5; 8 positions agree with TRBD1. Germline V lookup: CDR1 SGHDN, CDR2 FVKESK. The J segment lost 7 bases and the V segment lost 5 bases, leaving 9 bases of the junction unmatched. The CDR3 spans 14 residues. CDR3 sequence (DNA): TGTGCCAGCAGCAACCGGGACAGGTTTCGGACCCAGTACTTC. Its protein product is CASSNRDRFRTQYF.

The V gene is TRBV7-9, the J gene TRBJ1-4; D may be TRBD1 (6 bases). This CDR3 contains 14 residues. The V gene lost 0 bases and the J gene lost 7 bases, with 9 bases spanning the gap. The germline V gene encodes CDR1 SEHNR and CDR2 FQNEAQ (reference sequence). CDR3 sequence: CASSLAGAGEKLFF. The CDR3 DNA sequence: TGTGCCAGCAGCTTAGCGGGGGCCGGTGAAAAACTGTTTTTT.

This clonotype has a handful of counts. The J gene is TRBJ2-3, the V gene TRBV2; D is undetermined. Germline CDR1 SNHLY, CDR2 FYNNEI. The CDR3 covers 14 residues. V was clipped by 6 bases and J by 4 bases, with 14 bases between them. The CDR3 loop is CASRVFSSADTQYF. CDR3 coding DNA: TGTGCCAGCAGAGTTTTCAGCTCGGCAGATACGCAGTATTTT.

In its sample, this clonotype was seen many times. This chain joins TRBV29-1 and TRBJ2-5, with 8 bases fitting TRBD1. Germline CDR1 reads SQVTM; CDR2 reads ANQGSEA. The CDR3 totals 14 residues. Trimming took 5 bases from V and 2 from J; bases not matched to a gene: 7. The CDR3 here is CSVLDRDLQETQYF. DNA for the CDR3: TGCAGCGTTTTGGACAGGGACCTTCAAGAGACCCAGTACTTC.

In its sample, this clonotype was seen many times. CDR3 sequence reads: CASSFTGGPNEQFF. Written as DNA, the CDR3 is TGTGCCAGCAGCTTTACGGGAGGGCCTAATGAGCAGTTCTTC. The chain carries TRBV11-2 and TRBJ2-1; 8 bases map to TRBD2. The CDR3 has 14 residues. Germline CDR1 is SGHAT and CDR2 is FQNNGV. With 3 bases clipped from V and 7 bases from J, the junction kept 5 bases outside the gene matches.

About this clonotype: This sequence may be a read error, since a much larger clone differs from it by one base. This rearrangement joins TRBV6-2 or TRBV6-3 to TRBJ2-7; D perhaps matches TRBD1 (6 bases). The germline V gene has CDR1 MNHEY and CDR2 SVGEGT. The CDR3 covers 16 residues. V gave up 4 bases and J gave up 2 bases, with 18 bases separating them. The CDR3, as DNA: TGTGCCAGCAGTTTAAGCCCAGGGGCAGGTACCTACGAGCAGTACTTC. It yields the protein CASSLSPGAGTYEQYF.

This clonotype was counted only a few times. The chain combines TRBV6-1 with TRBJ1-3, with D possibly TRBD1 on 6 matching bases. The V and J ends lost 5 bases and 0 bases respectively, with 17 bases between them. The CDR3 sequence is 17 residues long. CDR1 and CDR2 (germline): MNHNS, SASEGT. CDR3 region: CASSQHRVKGSGNTIYF. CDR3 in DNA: TGTGCCAGCAGTCAACACAGGGTAAAAGGCTCTGGAAACACCATATATTTT.

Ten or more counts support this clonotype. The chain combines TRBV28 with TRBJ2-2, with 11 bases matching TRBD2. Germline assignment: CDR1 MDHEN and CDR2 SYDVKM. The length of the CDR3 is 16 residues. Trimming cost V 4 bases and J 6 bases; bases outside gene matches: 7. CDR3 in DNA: TGTGCCAGCAGTTCCCCTATAGCGGGAGGGCCCGGGGAGCTGTTTTTT. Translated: CASSSPIAGGPGELFF.

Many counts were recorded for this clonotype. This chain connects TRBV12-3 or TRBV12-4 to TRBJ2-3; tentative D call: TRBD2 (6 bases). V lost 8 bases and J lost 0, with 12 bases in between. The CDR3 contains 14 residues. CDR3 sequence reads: CASGKRASTDTQYF. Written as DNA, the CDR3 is TGTGCCAGCGGGAAGCGGGCAAGCACAGATACGCAGTATTTT.

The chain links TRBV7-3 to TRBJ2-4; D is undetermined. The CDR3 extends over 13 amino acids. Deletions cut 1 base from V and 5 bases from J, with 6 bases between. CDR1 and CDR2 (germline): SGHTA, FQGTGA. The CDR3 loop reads CASSLSRENIQYF. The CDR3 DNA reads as TGTGCCAGCAGCTTAAGTAGGGAAAACATTCAGTACTTC.

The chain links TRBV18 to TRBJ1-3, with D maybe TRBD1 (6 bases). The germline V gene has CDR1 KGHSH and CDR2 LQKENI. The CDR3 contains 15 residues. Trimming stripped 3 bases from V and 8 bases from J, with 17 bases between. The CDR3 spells CASSPWPQGLDTIYF. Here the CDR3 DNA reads TGTGCCAGCTCACCCTGGCCCCAGGGGCTTGACACCATATATTTT.